This record concerns one T cell receptor beta chain sequence. Its specificity is unknown. These data come from a study of identical twins. MiXCR, applied by TCRdb to the 5' RACE reads, yields one record per CDR3 protein. Counted here are roughly 720,000 distinct CDR3 sequences, 15% to 20% occurring once; the ten biggest clones make up 10% to 15%. Study-wide results and limits: Out-of-frame alpha sequences common to twins exhibited an excess of low generation probability.

CDR1 SGHKS and CDR2 YYEKEE come from the germline V gene (reference sequence). Trimming cost V 4 bases and J 2 bases, with 16 bases left between them. The CDR3 loop spans 16 amino acids. In addition, the sample was reused for a study of T cells expressing NK-cell markers. That paper adds: Sorted CD3+CD56+NKG2C+, CD3+CD56+NKG2C- and CD3+CD56-NKG2C+ T cells supplied TCR beta repertoires. In a handful of donors, dominant NKG2C+ clonotypes were roughly 1.0-8% of CD8+ T cells.

The TCR originated in a woman under 30 in good health. The V and J genes are TRBV5-5 and TRBJ1-5; D is perhaps TRBD1 (6 bases). The sample consisted of PBMCs. The CDR3 sequence is CASSPKGGVGNQPQHF. DNA for the CDR3: TGTGCCAGCAGCCCCAAAGGGGGGGTGGGCAATCAGCCCCAGCATTTT.